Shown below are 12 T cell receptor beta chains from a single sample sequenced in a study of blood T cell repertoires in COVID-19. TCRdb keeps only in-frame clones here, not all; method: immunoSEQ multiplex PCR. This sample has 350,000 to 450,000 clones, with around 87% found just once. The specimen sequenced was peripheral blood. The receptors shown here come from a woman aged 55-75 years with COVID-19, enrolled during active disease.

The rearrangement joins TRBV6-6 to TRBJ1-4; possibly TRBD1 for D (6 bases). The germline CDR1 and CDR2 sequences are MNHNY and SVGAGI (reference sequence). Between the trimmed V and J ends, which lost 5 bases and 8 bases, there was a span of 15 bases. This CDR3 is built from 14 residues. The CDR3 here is CASSRQVGMEKLFF. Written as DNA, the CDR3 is TGTGCCAGCAGTAGACAGGTGGGGATGGAAAAACTGTTTTTT.

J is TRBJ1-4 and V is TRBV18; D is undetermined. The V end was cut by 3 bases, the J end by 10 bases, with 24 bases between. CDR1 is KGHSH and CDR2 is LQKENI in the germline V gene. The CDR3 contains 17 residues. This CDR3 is CASSPVPGARSDGKLFF. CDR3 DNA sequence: TGTGCCAGCTCACCGGTACCGGGAGCCCGAAGCGATGGAAAACTGTTTTTT.

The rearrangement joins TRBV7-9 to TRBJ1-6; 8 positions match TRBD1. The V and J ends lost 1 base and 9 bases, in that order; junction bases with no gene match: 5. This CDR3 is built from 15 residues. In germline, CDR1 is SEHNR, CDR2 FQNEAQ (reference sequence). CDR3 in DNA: TGTGCCAGCAGCTTAGAGGCAGGGGGCTTTTCACCCCTCCACTTT. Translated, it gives CASSLEAGGFSPLHF.

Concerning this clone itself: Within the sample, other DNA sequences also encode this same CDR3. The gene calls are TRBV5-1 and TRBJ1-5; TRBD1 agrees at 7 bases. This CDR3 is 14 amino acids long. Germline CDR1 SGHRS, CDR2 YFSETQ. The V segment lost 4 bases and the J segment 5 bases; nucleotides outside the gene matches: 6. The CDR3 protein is CASSRTGGDQPQHF. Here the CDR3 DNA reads TGCGCCAGCAGCCGGACAGGAGGCGATCAGCCCCAGCATTTT.

CDR3 in amino acids: CASSLGGYYGYTF. CDR3 coding DNA: TGTGCCAGCAGCTTGGGAGGGTACTATGGCTACACCTTC. The chain is built from TRBV5-6 and TRBJ1-2, with D hard to call. The CDR3 totals 13 residues. Germline-derived CDR1 and CDR2 are SGHDT and YYEEEE. Trimming removed 0 bases at V and 3 bases at J, with 6 bases between.

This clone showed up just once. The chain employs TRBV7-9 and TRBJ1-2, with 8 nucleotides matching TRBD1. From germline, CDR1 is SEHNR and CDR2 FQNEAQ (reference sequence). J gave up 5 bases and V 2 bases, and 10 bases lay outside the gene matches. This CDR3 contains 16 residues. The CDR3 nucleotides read TGTGCCAGCAGCTTAATGGGACAGGCCGTTTTTTATGGCTACACCTTC. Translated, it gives CASSLMGQAVFYGYTF.

The CDR3 region is CASSPLNSTNEKLFF. The CDR3 DNA follows: TGTGCCAGCAGTCCCTTAAATTCAACTAATGAAAAACTGTTTTTT. V gene TRBV6-7 combines with J gene TRBJ1-4, with D uncertain. TRBV6-7 is known as an ORF, though its function is uncertain. Trimming cost V 5 bases and J 0 bases, with 10 bases left between them. This CDR3 comprises 15 residues.

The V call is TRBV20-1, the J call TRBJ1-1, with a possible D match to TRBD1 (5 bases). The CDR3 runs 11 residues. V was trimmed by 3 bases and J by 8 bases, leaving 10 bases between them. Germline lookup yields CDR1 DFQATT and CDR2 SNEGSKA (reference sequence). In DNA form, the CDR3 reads TGCAGTGCTAGGGGAAGGACAGAAGCTTTCTTT. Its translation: CSARGRTEAFF.

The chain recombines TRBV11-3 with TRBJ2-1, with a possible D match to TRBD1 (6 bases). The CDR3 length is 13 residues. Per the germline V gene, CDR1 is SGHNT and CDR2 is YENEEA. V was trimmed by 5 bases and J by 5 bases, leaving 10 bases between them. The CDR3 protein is CASSRRGNNEQFF. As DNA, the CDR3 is TGTGCCAGCAGCCGTAGGGGGAACAATGAGCAGTTCTTC.

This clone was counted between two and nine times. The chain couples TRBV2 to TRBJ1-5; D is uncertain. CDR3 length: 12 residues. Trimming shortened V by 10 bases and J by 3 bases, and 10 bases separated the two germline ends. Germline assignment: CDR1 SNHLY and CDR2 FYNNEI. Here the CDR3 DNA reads TGTGCCACCGGACTTAACAATCAGCCCCAGCATTTT. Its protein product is CATGLNNQPQHF.

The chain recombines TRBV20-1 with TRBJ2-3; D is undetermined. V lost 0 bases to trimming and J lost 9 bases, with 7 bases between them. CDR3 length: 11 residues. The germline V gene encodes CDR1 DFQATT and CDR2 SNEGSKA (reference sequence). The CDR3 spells CSAREGATQYF. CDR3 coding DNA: TGCAGTGCTAGAGAAGGAGCGACGCAGTATTTT.

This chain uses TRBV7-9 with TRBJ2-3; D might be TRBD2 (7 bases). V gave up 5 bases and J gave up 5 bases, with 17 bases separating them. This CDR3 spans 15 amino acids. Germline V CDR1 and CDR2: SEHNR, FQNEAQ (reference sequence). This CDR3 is CASSQAGAVGDTQYF. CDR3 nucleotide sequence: TGTGCCAGCAGCCAGGCGGGGGCCGTAGGAGATACGCAGTATTTT.